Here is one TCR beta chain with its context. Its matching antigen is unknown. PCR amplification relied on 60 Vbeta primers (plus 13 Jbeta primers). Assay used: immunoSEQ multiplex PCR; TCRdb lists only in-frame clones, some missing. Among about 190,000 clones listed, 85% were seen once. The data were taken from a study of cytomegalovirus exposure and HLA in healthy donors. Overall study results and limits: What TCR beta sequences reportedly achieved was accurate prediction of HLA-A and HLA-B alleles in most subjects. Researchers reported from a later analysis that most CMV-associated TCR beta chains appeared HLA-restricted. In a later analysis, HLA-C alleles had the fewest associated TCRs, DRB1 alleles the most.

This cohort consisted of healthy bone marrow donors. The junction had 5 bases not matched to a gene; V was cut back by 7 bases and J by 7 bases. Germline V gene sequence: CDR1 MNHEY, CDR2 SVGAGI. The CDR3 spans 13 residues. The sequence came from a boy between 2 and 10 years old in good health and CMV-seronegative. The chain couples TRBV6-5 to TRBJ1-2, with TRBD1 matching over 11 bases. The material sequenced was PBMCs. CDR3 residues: CASTPGQGGGYTF. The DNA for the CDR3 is TGTGCCAGCACCCCGGGACAGGGGGGTGGCTACACCTTC.